This T cell receptor (beta chain) was recorded in a study of beta chain features in type 1 diabetes listed by TCRdb under 2018. With regard to the full study: Patients and healthy donors did not differ in mean age, gender distribution, total cell number or subset yield. Naive and central memory subsets were obtained from all 30 or so donors, but regulatory and stem cell-like memory subsets were isolated from only 8 patients and roughly 8 healthy donors. The study compared the TCRB repertoires of sorted circulating CD4+ T cell subsets in recently diagnosed type 1 diabetes patients with those in matched healthy donors. A total of 90 million to 120 million sorted cells were examined across all samples, and a strong correlation was observed between cell number per subset and RNA yield.

From each donor, a single peripheral blood sample of about 116 mL on average was drawn into heparinised tubes. Naive, central memory, regulatory and stem cell-like memory CD4+ T cells were sorted on a BD FACSAria II using a panel including CD45RO, CCR7, CD25, CD127, CD95 and CD27. All sorted populations exceeded 95% purity. PBMCs were separated immediately by Lymphoprep density gradient centrifugation and were stained directly, without being cultured. So that batch effects would be minimized, each experiment stained and sorted samples in pairs, pairing one healthy donor with one patient. General findings and caveats noted by the study authors: Because small numbers of individuals were included in the HLA sub-analyses, any influence of HLA type on TCRB rearrangement was left unresolved. The naive, central memory and regulatory TCRB repertoires appeared to resemble one another more closely among patients than among healthy donors. Shorter templates might be favored by PCR, yet because patient and control samples were amplified and corrected together, any such skew would affect both groups equally. In all four CD4+ subsets, TCRB CDR3 length was moderately but significantly shorter in type 1 diabetes patients. Because cDNA was sequenced instead of genomic DNA, activated cells with high expression could be over-represented, although the groups did not differ in activation or CD3 levels. At VDJ recombination sites, type 1 diabetes patients had fewer insertions and more deleted nucleotides, which implies abnormalities in thymic rearrangement.

From cysteine to phenylalanine, the CDR3 is 15 amino acids long. Just the 45-base CDR3 DNA is kept, in frame starting at base 1. The junction shows trimming of 2 bases on V and 0 bases on J, plus 9 bases between the germline ends. CDR1 and CDR2 are read off the germline V gene as SGHTS and YDEGEE. This clone was seen only a few times. No cognate antigen has been identified for it. Base qualities are not provided; no much larger clone lies one nucleotide away. The High Capacity cDNA Reverse Transcription Kit was used to reverse transcribe all of the isolated RNA, meaning that expressed TCRB transcripts were what got sequenced. Deep immunoSEQ sequencing was applied to naive, central memory and regulatory T cell samples, giving an average of approximately 3.8 million total reads per sample. Sorted cells were lysed in RLT buffer, and RNA was extracted using DNase-treated RNeasy Micro or Mini kits according to cell number. To prevent cross-contamination, every cell subset was processed on its own, while patient and healthy donor samples were processed together. The immunoSEQ multiplex PCR was used to amplify TCRB sequences from cDNA, generating 87-bp fragments that spanned the CDR3 region. The amplicons were sequenced using the Illumina HiSeq platform. From the authors' description of their analysis: PCR bias was corrected computationally using synthetic template baselines, and reads within Hamming distance 2 were collapsed, with unmergeable singletons discarded. Reads were aligned against IMGT so that V, D and J genes, CDR3 length and insertions or deletions at six rearrangement sites could be assigned. Within each subset, clonotype counts were normalized to sorted cell number, after which true diversity and Gini coefficients were computed with the tcR R package. The overlap coefficient, calculated on TCRB nucleotide sequences, was used to measure repertoire sharing. Out-of-frame TCRB sequences from naive cells were analyzed to stand in for the pre-selection repertoire. As stored in TCRdb, this immuneACCESS dataset retains in-frame rearrangements with V and J assigned. A fraction of the clones does not appear; measured against another copy, unresolved V genes explain less than half of the discrepancy, and the remainder lacks a known reason. That table gives V, J and clone size, and the DNA gave D and trimming. The sample table records about 650,000 clones; over 10% of these occur just once. Around 0.12% of the sample is held by the ten biggest clonotypes.

The source is a man aged 30-40 years with type 1 diabetes. The sequence joins TRBV5-8 to TRBJ1-5; possibly the D gene is TRBD1, per 5 matching bases. Sequencing was performed on naive CD4+ T cells from blood. The cell subset or site label of this sample denotes: true naive CD4+ T cells. The DNA sequence is as follows: TGTGCCAGCAGCTTTATGGGGACTAGCAATCAGCCCCAGCATTTT. Its protein is CASSFMGTSNQPQHF.